A single sample is the source of the 32 T cell receptor beta chains below, sequenced in a study of T cell responses to AZD1222 COVID-19 vaccine. The protocol was immunoSEQ multiplex PCR, while the TCRdb copy is restricted to in-frame clones and leaves out a portion. The sample has nearly 110,000 clones; about 93% are singletons. The sample consisted of peripheral blood, taken 28 days after the second AZD1222 dose. Every receptor here comes from an adult who received the AZD1222 COVID-19 vaccine.

The chain combines TRBV9 with TRBJ2-1; a possible D gene is TRBD2 (6 bases). Germline values: CDR1 SGDLS, CDR2 YYNGEE. V dropped 4 bases and J dropped 6 bases, with 8 bases sitting between them. The CDR3 totals 12 residues. The CDR3 loop reads CASSISGNEQFF. For the CDR3, the DNA is TGTGCCAGCAGCATTAGCGGCAATGAGCAGTTCTTC.

This chain connects TRBV18 to TRBJ1-1; D remains unclear. Germline loops: CDR1 KGHSH, CDR2 LQKENI. CDR3 length equals 15 residues. Trimming shortened V by 3 bases and J by 0 bases, and 11 bases separated the two germline ends. The CDR3 spells CASSPPGGLNTEAFF. The CDR3 nucleotides are TGTGCCAGCTCACCCCCCGGCGGGCTGAACACTGAAGCTTTCTTT.

The chain is built from TRBV30 and TRBJ1-6; 7 nucleotides align to TRBD1. The CDR3 length is 13 residues. Germline assignment: CDR1 GTSNPN and CDR2 SVGIG (reference sequence). J lost 9 bases, V lost 1 base, and 3 bases had no gene match. The CDR3 is CAWSGQGFSPLHF. As DNA, the CDR3 is TGTGCCTGGAGTGGACAGGGATTTTCACCCCTCCACTTT.

The chain links TRBV7-6 to TRBJ1-1; 10 bases are shared with TRBD1. The germline V gene encodes CDR1 SGHVS and CDR2 FNYEAQ. Trimming cost V 5 bases and J 4 bases; bases outside gene matches: 7. The CDR3 runs to 15 residues. Here the CDR3 reads CASSPNDRGPTEAFF. CDR3 sequence (DNA): TGTGCCAGCAGCCCAAATGACAGGGGGCCCACTGAAGCTTTCTTT.

This sequence joins TRBV11-2 and TRBJ2-7; possibly TRBD1 for D (5 bases). The CDR3 is made up of 13 amino acids. CDR1 is SGHAT, CDR2 FQNNGV, per germline. Trimming removed 0 bases from V and 9 bases from J, with 12 bases in between. This CDR3 reads CASSLDRGNSQYF. The CDR3 nucleotides are TGTGCCAGCAGCTTAGATAGGGGCAACTCGCAGTACTTC.

The chain uses TRBV27 and TRBJ1-1; no reliable D call. The CDR3 length is 14 residues. Trimming removed 4 bases at V and 1 base at J, with 10 bases between. CDR1 and CDR2 from the germline V gene are MNHEY and SMNVEV (reference sequence). CDR3 protein: CASSSFGPNTEAFF. CDR3 nucleotides: TGTGCCAGCAGTTCGTTCGGGCCGAACACTGAAGCTTTCTTT.

The genes are TRBV2 and TRBJ1-5; D uncertain. Deletions cut 6 bases from V and 7 bases from J, with 13 bases between. Germline V lookup: CDR1 SNHLY, CDR2 FYNNEI. The CDR3 contains 13 residues. CDR3 loop: CASRSAREQPQHF. CDR3 DNA sequence: TGTGCCAGCAGATCTGCGAGGGAACAGCCCCAGCATTTT.

The rearrangement uses TRBV7-2 and TRBJ2-1; unclear D gene. The CDR3 runs 14 residues. V was shortened by 7 bases and J by 7 bases, with 17 bases between the two germline ends. Germline V gene data show CDR1 as SGHTA and CDR2 as FQGNSA. The CDR3 loop reads CASTPVRAGNEQFF. The CDR3 nucleotides read TGTGCCAGCACGCCGGTGAGAGCAGGAAATGAGCAGTTCTTC.

The chain carries TRBV10-3 and TRBJ2-7; TRBD1 or TRBD2 may be the D gene (5 bases each). Trimming removed 5 bases from V and 2 bases from J, with 13 bases in between. The CDR3 has 14 residues. CDR1 and CDR2 from the germline V gene are ENHRY and SYGVKD. DNA for the CDR3: TGTGCCATCAGTTCCGGGACCGTTCCCTACGAGCAGTACTTC. It translates to CAISSGTVPYEQYF.

The J gene is TRBJ2-1, the V gene TRBV11-3; 10 bases line up with TRBD1. Germline CDR1 and CDR2: SGHNT and YENEEA. The CDR3 contains 14 residues. V dropped 5 bases and J dropped 7; count of bases not matched to a gene: 5. CDR3 residues: CASSLRTGGNEQFF. In nucleotides, the CDR3 is TGTGCCAGCAGCCTGAGGACAGGGGGGAATGAGCAGTTCTTC.

The chain's CDR3 is CASSSGYGYGYTF. For the CDR3, the DNA is TGTGCCAGCAGTTCAGGGTACGGCTATGGCTACACCTTC. This chain joins TRBV27 and TRBJ1-2, with a weak D call TRBD1 (5 bases). This CDR3 contains 13 residues. Trimming pared 4 bases from V and 4 bases from J, leaving 10 bases between. CDR1 MNHEY and CDR2 SMNVEV come from the germline V gene (reference sequence).

The chain joins TRBV7-2 to TRBJ1-5, with no clear D. The germline V gene has CDR1 SGHTA and CDR2 FQGNSA. The CDR3 extends over 16 amino acids. Trimming left V 3 bases short and J 4 bases short, with 16 bases between. The CDR3 here is CASSLGSDGLNQPQHF. DNA of the CDR3: TGTGCCAGCAGCTTGGGTTCGGACGGACTAAATCAGCCCCAGCATTTT.

The chain couples TRBV9 to TRBJ2-7; D is tentatively TRBD1 or TRBD2 (5 bases each). This CDR3 spans 14 amino acids. Germline V CDR1 and CDR2: SGDLS, YYNGEE. Trimming took off 2 bases at V and 5 bases at J, with 14 bases between the two ends. CDR3 residues: CASSVGRTGNEQYF. The CDR3 DNA reads TGTGCCAGCAGCGTGGGACGGACGGGGAACGAGCAGTACTTC.

The chain has TRBV7-8 and TRBJ2-1; maybe TRBD2 (6 bases). CDR1 and CDR2 from the germline V gene are SGHVS and FQNEAQ. V was shortened by 2 bases and J by 4 bases, with 15 bases between the two germline ends. There are 16 residues in the CDR3. In nucleotides, the CDR3 is TGTGCCAGCAGCTTAAACGAGGAGGGTACTTACAATGAGCAGTTCTTC. Translation: CASSLNEEGTYNEQFF.

The J gene is TRBJ2-7, the V gene TRBV14; D ambiguous. Trimming took off 6 bases at V and 3 bases at J, with 12 bases between the two ends. CDR1 and CDR2 from the germline V gene are SGHDN and FVKESK. The CDR3 is 13 residues long. In nucleotides, the CDR3 is TGTGCCAGCAGTTATAGTAGGTACTACGAGCAGTACTTC. Translation: CASSYSRYYEQYF.

The chain couples TRBV28 to TRBJ1-1, with D uncertain. Germline-derived CDR1 and CDR2 are MDHEN and SYDVKM. The CDR3 extends over 13 amino acids. V was trimmed by 10 bases and J by 0 bases, leaving 12 bases between them. The CDR3 loop is CATEGNMNTEAFF. The CDR3 region has the DNA TGTGCCACCGAGGGAAACATGAACACTGAAGCTTTCTTT.

The chain has TRBV11-2 and TRBJ1-1, with D possibly matching TRBD1 (5 bases). Germline CDR1 and CDR2: SGHAT and FQNNGV. The CDR3 contains 14 residues. The V and J ends lost 2 bases and 4 bases respectively, with 11 bases between them. The CDR3 DNA sequence: TGTGCCAGCAGCTTACGATGGGGGGGCACTGAAGCTTTCTTT. Encoded protein: CASSLRWGGTEAFF.

CDR3 amino acids: CASTPGAGSNEQFF. CDR3 nucleotides: TGTGCCAGTACCCCGGGAGCGGGTTCGAATGAGCAGTTCTTC. The chain carries TRBV19 and TRBJ2-1, with D maybe TRBD2 (6 bases). The CDR3 has 14 amino acids. The V gene's germline CDR1 is LNHDA and CDR2 SQIVND (reference sequence). The V gene lost 7 bases and the J gene lost 7 bases, with 17 bases spanning the gap.

The V call is TRBV3-1 (or the pseudogene TRBV3-2), the J call TRBJ2-3; D is possibly TRBD1 (5 bases). Germline CDR1 is LGHDT and CDR2 is YNNKEL (reference sequence). V lost 4 bases and J lost 1, with 9 bases in between. The CDR3 has 14 amino acids. CDR3 in DNA: TGTGCCAGCAGCCCGACAGCCGGCACAGATACGCAGTATTTT. Its protein is CASSPTAGTDTQYF.

This chain connects TRBV5-1 to TRBJ2-2, with D unresolved. The V gene's germline CDR1 is SGHRS and CDR2 YFSETQ. The CDR3 covers 15 residues. Between the trimmed V and J ends, which lost 1 base and 6 bases, there was a span of 13 bases. The CDR3 nucleotides are TGCGCCAGCAGCTTGACACGGTCGTGGGCCGGGGAGCTGTTTTTT. Its translation is CASSLTRSWAGELFF.

The chain uses TRBV15 and TRBJ1-4, with a possible D match to TRBD1 (5 bases). V was cut by 0 bases and J by 7 bases, with 15 bases left in between. The CDR3 is 16 amino acids. Germline V lookup: CDR1 LNHNV, CDR2 YYDKDF (reference sequence). CDR3 DNA: TGTGCCACCAGCAGAGATCGAGGGGAATTGGGTGAAAAACTGTTTTTT. It translates to CATSRDRGELGEKLFF.

This chain connects TRBV6-4 to TRBJ2-2; D assignment may be TRBD1 or TRBD2 (6 bases each). The germline V gene has CDR1 MRHNA and CDR2 SNTAGT. The CDR3 sequence is 16 residues long. The V end lost 3 bases, the J end lost 5 bases, and 16 bases lay between the germline ends. CDR3 bases: TGTGCCAGCAGTGAAGGCCGGGGGCACCCTACCGGGGAGCTGTTTTTT. It codes for CASSEGRGHPTGELFF.

This chain uses TRBV3-1 (or the pseudogene TRBV3-2) with TRBJ2-2; D tentatively fits TRBD1 or TRBD2 (5 bases each). The CDR3 totals 20 residues. The V end was cut by 2 bases, the J end by 4 bases, with 26 bases between. CDR1 LGHDT and CDR2 YNNKEL come from the germline V gene (reference sequence). CDR3 nucleotides: TGTGCCAGCAGCCAAAGGGTATACGGGGCTAATCCCGAGGGCACCGGGGAGCTGTTTTTT. Its protein product is CASSQRVYGANPEGTGELFF.

The chain uses TRBV7-2 and TRBJ2-7; D is ambiguous. Trimming removed 5 bases from V and 3 bases from J, with 5 bases in between. From germline, CDR1 is SGHTA and CDR2 FQGNSA. There are 11 residues in the CDR3. CDR3 region: CASSPSYEQYF. The CDR3 DNA reads as TGTGCCAGCAGCCCAAGCTACGAGCAGTACTTC.

The chain combines TRBV14 with TRBJ1-6; D gene unclear. The germline CDR1 and CDR2 sequences are SGHDN and FVKESK. CDR3 length: 14 amino acids. V was cut by 6 bases and J by 10 bases, with 16 bases left in between. CDR3 region: CASRMDGFRSPLHF. CDR3 nucleotides: TGTGCCAGCAGGATGGACGGGTTTCGGTCACCCCTCCACTTT.

The rearrangement joins TRBV19 to TRBJ2-1; D may be TRBD1 (5 bases). Trimming pared 3 bases from V and 8 bases from J, leaving 5 bases between. CDR1 and CDR2 (germline): LNHDA, SQIVND (reference sequence). The CDR3 spans 11 residues. Here the CDR3 reads CASSIRDEQFF. The CDR3 coding sequence is TGTGCCAGTAGTATCAGGGATGAGCAGTTCTTC.

The genes are TRBV13 and TRBJ2-2; D possibly corresponds to TRBD2 (5 bases). V was cut by 6 bases and J by 6 bases, with 14 bases left in between. This CDR3 spans 14 amino acids. Germline CDR1 is PRHDT and CDR2 is FYEKMQ (reference sequence). Written as DNA, the CDR3 is TGTGCCAGCAGTCTTCAGGAGGTGGCCGGGGAGCTGTTTTTT. It yields the protein CASSLQEVAGELFF.

This chain links TRBV28 with TRBJ1-2; 8 nucleotides align to TRBD1. Looked up from germline, CDR1 is MDHEN and CDR2 is SYDVKM. The CDR3 consists of 13 residues. V gave up 5 bases and J gave up 6 bases; unmatched junction bases: 5. The CDR3 here is CASSTPDRDGYTF. CDR3 DNA: TGTGCCAGCAGTACCCCGGACAGGGATGGCTACACCTTC.

The rearrangement joins TRBV11-3 to TRBJ1-2, with D perhaps matching TRBD1 (5 bases). With 10 bases removed from V and 4 bases from J, the gap between germline ends came to 7 bases. Germline V CDR1 and CDR2: SGHNT, YENEEA. The CDR3 contains 10 residues. The CDR3 DNA sequence: TGTGCCACCAGGGCCTATGGCTACACCTTC. It encodes CATRAYGYTF. Looking up the rest from reference TRBV11-3 and TRBJ1-2 gives the full variable domain: EAGVVQSPRYKIIEKKQPVAFWCNPISGHNTLYWYLQNLGQGPELLIRYENEEAVDDSQLPKDRFSAERLKGVDSTLKIQPAELGDSAVYLCATRAYGYTFGSGTRLTVV.

The CDR3 nucleotides are TGTGCCAGCAGCTTAAACGGGGGTGAAAAACTGTTTTTT. This encodes CASSLNGGEKLFF. This rearrangement joins TRBV7-2 to TRBJ1-4, with D possibly matching TRBD1 (5 bases). Looked up from germline, CDR1 is SGHTA and CDR2 is FQGNSA. CDR3 length equals 13 residues. Trimming left V 2 bases short and J 7 bases short, with 8 bases between.

The genes are TRBV5-1 and TRBJ2-3, with D possibly being TRBD1 or TRBD2 (5 bases each). Trimming stripped 8 bases from V and 0 bases from J, with 16 bases between. CDR1 SGHRS and CDR2 YFSETQ come from the germline V gene. This CDR3 contains 15 residues. CDR3 amino acids: CASSRGPTSTDTQYF. The CDR3 DNA reads as TGCGCCAGTTCACGGGGACCTACTAGCACAGATACGCAGTATTTT.

V and J are TRBV3-1 (or the pseudogene TRBV3-2) and TRBJ2-1; 8 bases map to TRBD2. This CDR3 spans 16 amino acids. CDR1 and CDR2 from the germline V gene are LGHDT and YNNKEL (reference sequence). V dropped 0 bases and J dropped 3; count of bases not matched to a gene: 4. CDR3 sequence reads: CASSQDSGTHYNEQFF. DNA of the CDR3: TGTGCCAGCAGCCAAGATAGCGGGACCCACTACAATGAGCAGTTCTTC.